These 4 T cell receptor beta chains came from one sample sequenced in a study of CD8 T cells in ankylosing spondylitis. General study results and limits: In ankylosing spondylitis blood, a motif of fewer than 10 highly homologous TCR beta variants appeared characteristic.

These receptors' targets are unknown. From the 5' RACE reads, TCRdb called clonotypes with MiXCR, one entry per CDR3 protein. The data show 200,000 to 250,000 distinct CDR3 sequences, with around 16% seen just once and about 42% held by the top ten. Sequenced: blood, either unsorted or a sorted T cell fraction (not recorded which). These receptors originate from a male donor with ankylosing spondylitis.

The rearrangement links TRBV11-3 to TRBJ1-1; 9 bases fit TRBD1. This CDR3 has 15 residues. Trimming took 5 bases from V and 3 from J; bases not matched to a gene: 7. Germline values: CDR1 SGHNT, CDR2 YENEEA. This chain's CDR3 is CASSPRDRVDTEAFF. The CDR3 nucleotides read TGTGCCAGCAGCCCGCGGGACAGGGTAGACACTGAAGCTTTCTTT.

The genes are TRBV11-2 and TRBJ2-7; TRBD1 is a possible D gene (5 bases). CDR1 SGHAT and CDR2 FQNNGV come from the germline V gene. The V end lost 5 bases, the J end lost 1 base, and 12 bases lay between the germline ends. This CDR3 has 14 amino acids. Written as DNA, the CDR3 is TGTGCCAGCAGCACTCCAGGGTGGTCCTACGAGCAGTACTTC. Translated, it gives CASSTPGWSYEQYF.

In this sample, this clonotype turned up a few times. The chain recombines TRBV29-1 with TRBJ2-5; 7 bases fit TRBD1. After removal of 0 bases from V and 5 bases from J, the junction contained 3 bases not matched to a gene. CDR3 length: 13 amino acids. CDR1 and CDR2 from the germline V gene are SQVTM and ANQGSEA. This chain's CDR3 is CSVEETGIETQYF. The CDR3 nucleotides are TGCAGCGTTGAAGAGACAGGGATTGAGACCCAGTACTTC.

The chain couples TRBV3-1 to TRBJ2-7; D unclear. V dropped 1 base and J dropped 1 base, with 11 bases sitting between them. The CDR3 runs 15 residues. The germline gives CDR1 LGHDT, CDR2 YNNKEL (reference sequence). Written as DNA, the CDR3 is TGTGCCAGCAGCCAAGGCCGGTGGGCGTCCTACGAGCAGTACTTC. This gives the protein CASSQGRWASYEQYF.